This T cell receptor beta chain was sequenced for a study of glioma-infiltrating T cells (dated by TCRdb to about 2016). For context, the study as a whole: The study sequenced TCR alpha- and beta-chain repertoires from glioma tissue, from non-neoplastic brain tissue and from matched peripheral blood mononuclear cells. To measure how far tissue and blood T-cell populations diverged, each tissue-infiltrating repertoire was compared against the peripheral blood repertoire of the same patient. Three low-grade glioma patients, seven to nine primary glioblastoma patients, and three non-glioma patients who contributed non-neoplastic brain tissue made up the paired cohort.

There are many counts of this clonotype. Its antigen has not been determined. Nothing much larger sits one base from this clone, and base qualities are not available. The CDR3 has 13 amino acids, counting the end cysteine and phenylalanine. CDR3 DNA only is kept here, 39 bases in frame from base 1. CDR1 MDHEN and CDR2 SYDVKM are derived from the germline V gene. A distance of 13 bases separates the germline ends of V and J, which lose 8 bases and 6 bases respectively. What the study reported, not specific to this receptor: Group comparisons rested on small numbers: three non-neoplastic, three low-grade glioma and about 8 glioblastoma patients. VJ-independent divergence between tissue and blood was lower than expected in non-neoplastic patients but higher than expected in all gliomas, particularly low-grade gliomas. Very few CDR3 sequences were shared between tissue and blood, attributed to high CDR3 diversity and limited sampling.

TCR alpha and beta CDR3 regions were amplified with the iRepertoire nested amplicon-rescue multiplex PCR (arm-PCR) platform from RNA. For one-step reverse transcription and amplification, about 95-450 ng of tissue mRNA or PBMC total RNA was used as input. After bead purification, a secondary multiplex PCR added Illumina adapters, and libraries were gel-purified between 200 and 400 bp. The libraries contained internal 6-nucleotide barcodes that were used for demultiplexing. The libraries were sequenced on an Illumina MiSeq using 2x220 or 2x250 nucleotide paired-end reads. Per the source publication's procedure: Paired reads were merged using FLASH 1.2.11 and aligned with BWA-MEM to the GRCh37 human genome, and TRA and TRB reads were then extracted. An IMGT-derived reference of cassette sequences and CDR3 motifs, with pseudogenes included, was used for V and J assignment. Three-frame translation of reads was performed, and productive CDR3s were defined as those with a C...FGXG motif and no stop codons. Unique combinations of V-J cassette pair and CDR3 amino acid sequence were defined as clonotypes. Reads were filtered by Hamming distance, with the threshold set by the sequence error rate of each sample in mapped regions. TCRdb took the public reads, trimmed them with fastp at Q25, ran MiXCR for clone calling and kept in-frame beta chains. Each CDR3 protein appears once, grouped with its most common genes and DNA. The V and J calls here are based on TCRdb, not the publication. This sample gives approximately 120,000 distinct CDR3 sequences in total; around 25% of them show up just once. The top ten clones comprise roughly 37% of the sample.

The sample comprised glioma tissue, nonneoplastic brain tissue, or PBMCs (not recorded which). The chain employs TRBV28 and TRBJ2-2, with the D segment identity uncertain. The TCR sequence derives from a human donor with low-grade glioma or glioblastoma, undergoing nonglioma brain surgery, or in good health (not recorded which). The sequence in DNA is TGTGCCAGCCGAAGAGTGAGTCCCGGGGAGCTGTTTTTT. It specifies CASRRVSPGELFF.